The rows below give T cell receptor beta chains drawn from one sample of a study of OX40 agonist ivuxolimab in advanced cancers. TCRdb's table, derived via immunoSEQ multiplex PCR, lists solely in-frame clones and lacks some. The sample carries about 54,000 clones, approximately 90% recorded once. The sequencing here drew on CD4+ or CD8+ T cells sorted from blood, taken in a trial of the OX40 agonist ivuxolimab. The receptors derive from an adult with an advanced solid tumor such as melanoma, head and neck, liver or kidney cancer. CDR3s include the opening cysteine and the closing phenylalanine or tryptophan. A D gene is named only where the DNA matches it firmly. Not every row has a clone size; where given, it reads once, few, many or a size class.

v_gene: TRBV9; abundance: -; d_gene: -; j_gene: TRBJ1-4; CDR3aa: CASSPPATTTNEKLFF; CDR3nt: TGTGCCAGCAGCCCCCCTGCGACAACAACTAATGAAAAACTGTTTTTT
v_gene: TRBV6-1; abundance: -; d_gene: -; j_gene: TRBJ1-3; CDR3aa: CASSEAMAGPGNTIYF; CDR3nt: TGTGCCAGCAGTGAAGCTATGGCAGGGCCTGGAAACACCATATATTTT
v_gene: TRBV5-1; abundance: -; d_gene: -; j_gene: TRBJ2-1; CDR3aa: CASSSSQLNEQFF; CDR3nt: TGCGCCAGCAGCTCATCCCAACTCAATGAGCAGTTCTTC
v_gene: TRBV5-5; abundance: -; d_gene: -; j_gene: TRBJ2-7; CDR3aa: CASSLPGRSYEQYF; CDR3nt: TGTGCCAGCAGCCTACCGGGACGATCGTACGAGCAGTACTTC
v_gene: TRBV4-1; abundance: -; d_gene: TRBD2; j_gene: TRBJ2-1; CDR3aa: CASSRSGTSGIDEQFF; CDR3nt: TGCGCCAGCAGCCGGTCCGGGACTAGCGGGATAGATGAGCAGTTCTTC
v_gene: TRBV7-9; abundance: -; d_gene: TRBD1; j_gene: TRBJ2-5; CDR3aa: CASSQGVRGETQYF; CDR3nt: TGTGCCAGCAGCCAGGGGGTTCGTGGGGAGACCCAGTACTTC
v_gene: TRBV6-5; abundance: -; d_gene: -; j_gene: TRBJ1-4; CDR3aa: CASSYLAGPRGKLFF; CDR3nt: TGTGCCAGCAGTTATTTAGCAGGGCCGAGGGGAAAACTGTTTTTT
v_gene: TRBV9; abundance: -; d_gene: TRBD2; j_gene: TRBJ2-7; CDR3aa: CASTSGSSGSTYEQYF; CDR3nt: TGTGCCAGCACCAGTGGTTCTAGCGGGAGCACCTACGAGCAGTACTTC
v_gene: TRBV9; abundance: -; d_gene: TRBD1; j_gene: TRBJ1-1; CDR3aa: CASSPRTGSMNTEAFF; CDR3nt: TGTGCCAGCAGCCCCCGGACAGGAAGCATGAACACTGAAGCTTTCTTT
v_gene: TRBV4-2; abundance: once; d_gene: TRBD1; j_gene: TRBJ1-2; CDR3aa: CASSQRQGFLSRGYTF; CDR3nt: TGTGCCAGCAGCCAAAGACAGGGGTTCTTATCGAGGGGCTACACCTTC
v_gene: TRBV7-3; abundance: -; d_gene: TRBD1; j_gene: TRBJ2-7; CDR3aa: CASSLGTGLSEQYF; CDR3nt: TGTGCCAGCAGCTTAGGGACAGGGCTGTCCGAGCAGTACTTC
v_gene: TRBV30; abundance: few; d_gene: TRBD1; j_gene: TRBJ1-2; CDR3aa: CAWSTPGGGYGYTF; CDR3nt: TGTGCCTGGAGTACCCCAGGGGGCGGCTATGGCTACACCTTC
v_gene: TRBV30; abundance: -; d_gene: -; j_gene: TRBJ2-1; CDR3aa: CAWGPGSSSYNEQFF; CDR3nt: TGTGCCTGGGGACCAGGGTCCAGCTCCTACAATGAGCAGTTCTTC
v_gene: TRBV2; abundance: -; d_gene: -; j_gene: TRBJ1-5; CDR3aa: CASRYNSNQPQHF; CDR3nt: TGTGCCAGCAGATATAACAGCAATCAGCCCCAGCATTTT
v_gene: TRBV15; abundance: once; d_gene: -; j_gene: TRBJ1-1; CDR3aa: CATSINRWGGTEAFF; CDR3nt: TGTGCCACCAGCATCAACAGGTGGGGGGGCACTGAAGCTTTCTTT
v_gene: TRBV4-3; abundance: -; d_gene: -; j_gene: TRBJ1-3; CDR3aa: CASSQGRSSGNTIYF; CDR3nt: TGCGCCAGCAGCCAAGGACGTAGCTCTGGAAACACCATATATTTT
v_gene: TRBV4-1; abundance: -; d_gene: -; j_gene: TRBJ2-2; CDR3aa: CASSQDPGSGGTGELFF; CDR3nt: TGCGCCAGCAGCCAAGATCCCGGGTCAGGGGGGACCGGGGAGCTGTTTTTT
v_gene: TRBV7-9; abundance: -; d_gene: -; j_gene: TRBJ2-3; CDR3aa: CASSQTGTPLSPTDTQYF; CDR3nt: TGTGCCAGCAGCCAAACAGGGACTCCTCTATCCCCCACAGATACGCAGTATTTT
v_gene: TRBV5-4; abundance: -; d_gene: -; j_gene: TRBJ1-1; CDR3aa: CASSGLGVGNTEAFF; CDR3nt: TGTGCCAGCAGCGGTCTGGGGGTCGGGAACACTGAAGCTTTCTTT
v_gene: TRBV4-3; abundance: -; d_gene: TRBD2; j_gene: TRBJ2-3; CDR3aa: CASSPTGGSPDTQYF; CDR3nt: TGCGCCAGCAGCCCGACCGGGGGGAGCCCAGATACGCAGTATTTT
v_gene: TRBV7-9; abundance: -; d_gene: -; j_gene: TRBJ2-3; CDR3aa: CASSPPDSIDTQYF; CDR3nt: TGTGCCAGCAGCCCACCGGACAGTATAGATACGCAGTATTTT
v_gene: TRBV28; abundance: -; d_gene: -; j_gene: TRBJ2-5; CDR3aa: CASSLFPGSQETQYF; CDR3nt: TGTGCCAGCAGTTTATTCCCAGGGAGTCAAGAGACCCAGTACTTC
v_gene: TRBV19; abundance: -; d_gene: -; j_gene: TRBJ2-2; CDR3aa: CASSITFLSTGELFF; CDR3nt: TGTGCCAGTAGTATAACCTTCCTTAGCACCGGGGAGCTGTTTTTT
v_gene: TRBV13; abundance: -; d_gene: -; j_gene: TRBJ2-6; CDR3aa: CASSRGIRTGANVLTF; CDR3nt: TGTGCCAGCAGCCGAGGTATCCGGACTGGGGCCAACGTCCTGACTTTC
v_gene: TRBV19; abundance: -; d_gene: -; j_gene: TRBJ1-1; CDR3aa: CASSMWQSTEAFF; CDR3nt: TGTGCCAGTAGTATGTGGCAGAGCACTGAAGCTTTCTTT
v_gene: TRBV29-1; abundance: medium-sized; d_gene: -; j_gene: TRBJ1-1; CDR3aa: CSVDDKPYTEAFF; CDR3nt: TGCAGCGTCGATGACAAGCCCTACACTGAAGCTTTCTTT
v_gene: TRBV7-9; abundance: -; d_gene: -; j_gene: TRBJ1-4; CDR3aa: CASSLEDGGPEKLFF; CDR3nt: TGTGCCAGCAGCTTGGAGGATGGGGGCCCTGAAAAACTGTTTTTT
v_gene: TRBV9; abundance: -; d_gene: TRBD2; j_gene: TRBJ2-1; CDR3aa: CASSPVSGGSYNEQFF; CDR3nt: TGTGCCAGCAGCCCCGTTAGCGGGGGTTCCTACAATGAGCAGTTCTTC